The rows below give T cell receptor beta chains drawn from one sample of a study of regulatory T cells in long-lasting Graves disease. TCRdb ran MiXCR on the multiplex PCR reads and lists one entry per CDR3 protein. The sample lists approximately 540,000 distinct CDR3 sequences; around 12% were seen once. A further study also used this sample, focusing on T cells in Graves' hyperthyroidism and ophthalmopathy.

Sequenced here: peripheral blood mononuclear cells (PBMCs), sampled at new diagnosis, from a patient treated with antithyroid drugs. The receptors were gathered from a woman in her twenties or thirties with Graves disease. Both conserved end residues are part of each CDR3. Fields, in order: J gene, D gene, V gene, clone size, CDR3 protein, CDR3 DNA. A D gene is named only where the DNA matches it firmly. Rows give clone size only sometimes, using once, few, many, or a class for an expanded clone.

TRBJ1-2,NA,TRBV14,few,CASRRSGGAGGYTF,TGTGCCAGCAGGAGATCCGGGGGCGCGGGTGGCTACACCTTC
TRBJ2-2,NA,TRBV27,few,CATRLLNTGELFF,TGTGCCACCAGACTCCTGAACACCGGGGAGCTGTTTTTT
TRBJ2-3,TRBD2,TRBV6-5,many,CASSYSTSGRVNTQYF,TGTGCCAGCAGTTACTCGACTAGCGGGAGAGTAAATACGCAGTATTTT
TRBJ2-3,TRBD2,TRBV6-2/TRBV6-3,many,CASSGSGRLSTDTQYF,TGTGCCAGCAGCGGTAGCGGGAGGCTTAGCACAGATACGCAGTATTTT
TRBJ2-1,NA,TRBV9,NA,CASSLPGQQQFF,TGTGCCAGCAGCCTACCTGGACAACAGCAGTTCTTC
TRBJ2-3,TRBD1,TRBV2,many,CASSEHRGDTDTQYF,TGTGCCAGCAGTGAGCACAGGGGGGACACAGATACGCAGTATTTT
TRBJ2-1,NA,TRBV6-2/TRBV6-3,NA,CASSFSGGAYNEQFF,TGTGCCAGCAGTTTCTCAGGCGGGGCCTACAATGAGCAGTTCTTC
TRBJ2-7,TRBD2,TRBV11-2,NA,CASSKRGLAGVRHEQYF,TGTGCCAGCAGCAAAAGGGGGTTAGCGGGAGTGAGACACGAGCAGTACTTC
TRBJ2-7,NA,TRBV3-1,NA,CASSIPGRYEQYF,TGTGCCAGCAGCATCCCAGGACGATACGAGCAGTACTTC
TRBJ2-3,NA,TRBV20-1,once,CSASPREAQYF,TGCAGTGCTTCCCCACGAGAGGCGCAGTATTTT
TRBJ2-7,NA,TRBV19,NA,CASSEIGMTGRDEQYF,TGTGCCAGTAGTGAAATAGGTATGACAGGCAGGGACGAGCAGTACTTC
TRBJ2-1,NA,TRBV20-1,many,CSARQPHSNYNEQFF,TGCAGTGCTAGACAGCCTCATAGTAATTACAATGAGCAGTTCTTC
TRBJ2-3,TRBD2,TRBV11-2,many,CASSSLAGAVDTQYF,TGTGCCAGCAGCTCTTTAGCGGGAGCTGTAGATACGCAGTATTTT
TRBJ1-2,NA,TRBV12-3/TRBV12-4,few,CASRLTGTEYGYTF,TGTGCCAGCAGACTTACCGGGACGGAGTATGGCTACACCTTC
TRBJ2-5,NA,TRBV28,many,CASSARLGSQETQYF,TGTGCCAGCAGTGCCCGCCTGGGGTCGCAAGAGACCCAGTACTTC
TRBJ2-7,TRBD1,TRBV5-5,NA,CASSLGQGAFYEQYF,TGTGCCAGCAGCTTGGGACAGGGGGCTTTCTACGAGCAGTACTTC
TRBJ2-3,NA,TRBV27,many,CASNPRTDTQYF,TGTGCCAGCAACCCCAGGACAGATACGCAGTATTTT
TRBJ1-5,TRBD1,TRBV27,many,CASSLGGQGDQPQHF,TGTGCCAGCAGTCTTGGGGGACAGGGGGACCAGCCCCAGCATTTT